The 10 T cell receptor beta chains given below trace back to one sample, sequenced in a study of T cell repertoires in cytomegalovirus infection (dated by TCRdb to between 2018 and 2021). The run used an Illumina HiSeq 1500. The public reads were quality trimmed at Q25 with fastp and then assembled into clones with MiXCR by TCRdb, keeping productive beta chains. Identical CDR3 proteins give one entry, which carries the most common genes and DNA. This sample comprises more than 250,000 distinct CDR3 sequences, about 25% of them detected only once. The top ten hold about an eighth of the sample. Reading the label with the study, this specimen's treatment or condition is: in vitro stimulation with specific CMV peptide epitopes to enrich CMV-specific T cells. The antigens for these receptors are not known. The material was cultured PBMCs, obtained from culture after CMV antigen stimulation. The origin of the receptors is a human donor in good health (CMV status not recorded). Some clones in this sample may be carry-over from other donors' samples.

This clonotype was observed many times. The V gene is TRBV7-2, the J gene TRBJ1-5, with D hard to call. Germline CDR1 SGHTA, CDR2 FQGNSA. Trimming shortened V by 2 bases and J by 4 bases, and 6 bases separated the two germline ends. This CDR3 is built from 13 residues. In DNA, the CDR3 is TGTGCCAGCAGCTTAAGTTGGAATCAGCCCCAGCATTTT. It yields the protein CASSLSWNQPQHF.

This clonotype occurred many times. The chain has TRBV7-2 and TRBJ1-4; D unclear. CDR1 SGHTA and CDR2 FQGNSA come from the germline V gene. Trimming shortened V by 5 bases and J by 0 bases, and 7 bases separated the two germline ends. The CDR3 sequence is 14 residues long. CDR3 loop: CASSPAATNEKLFF. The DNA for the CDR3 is TGTGCCAGCAGCCCCGCAGCAACTAATGAAAAACTGTTTTTT.

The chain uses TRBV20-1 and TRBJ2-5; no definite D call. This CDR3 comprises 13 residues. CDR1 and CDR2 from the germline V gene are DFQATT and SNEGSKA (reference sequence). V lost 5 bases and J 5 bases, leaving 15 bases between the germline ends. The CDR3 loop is CSAATGSGETQYF. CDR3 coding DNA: TGCAGTGCTGCCACTGGGTCCGGGGAGACCCAGTACTTC.

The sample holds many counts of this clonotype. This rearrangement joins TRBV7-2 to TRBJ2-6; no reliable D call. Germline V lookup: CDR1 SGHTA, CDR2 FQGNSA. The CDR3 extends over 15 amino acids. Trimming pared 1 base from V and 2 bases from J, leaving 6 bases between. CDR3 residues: CASSLGRTGANVLTF. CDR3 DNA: TGTGCCAGCAGCTTAGGAAGGACTGGGGCCAACGTCCTGACTTTC.

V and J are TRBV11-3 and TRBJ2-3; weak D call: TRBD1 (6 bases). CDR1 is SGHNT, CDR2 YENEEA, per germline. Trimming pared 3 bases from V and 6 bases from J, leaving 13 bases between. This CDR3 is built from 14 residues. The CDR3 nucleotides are TGTGCCAGCAGCTTGGGGACAAGGCCTGATACGCAGTATTTT. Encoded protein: CASSLGTRPDTQYF.

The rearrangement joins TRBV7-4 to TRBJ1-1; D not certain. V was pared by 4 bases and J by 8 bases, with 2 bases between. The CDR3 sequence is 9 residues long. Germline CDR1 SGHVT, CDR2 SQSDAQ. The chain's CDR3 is CASSSEAFF. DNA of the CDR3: TGTGCCAGCAGCTCCGAAGCTTTCTTT.

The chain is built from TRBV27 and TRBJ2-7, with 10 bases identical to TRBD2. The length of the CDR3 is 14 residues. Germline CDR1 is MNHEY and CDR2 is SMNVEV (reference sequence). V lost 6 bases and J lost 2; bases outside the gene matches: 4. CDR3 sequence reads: CASRPSGSPYEQYF. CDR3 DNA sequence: TGTGCCAGCAGGCCTAGCGGGAGCCCCTACGAGCAGTACTTC.

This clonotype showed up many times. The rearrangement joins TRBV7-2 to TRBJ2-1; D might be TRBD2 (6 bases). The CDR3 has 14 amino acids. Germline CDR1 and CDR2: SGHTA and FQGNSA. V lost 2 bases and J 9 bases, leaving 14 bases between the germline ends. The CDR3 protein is CASSLSGGFSEQFF. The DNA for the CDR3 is TGTGCCAGCAGCTTATCTGGAGGGTTTAGTGAGCAGTTCTTC.

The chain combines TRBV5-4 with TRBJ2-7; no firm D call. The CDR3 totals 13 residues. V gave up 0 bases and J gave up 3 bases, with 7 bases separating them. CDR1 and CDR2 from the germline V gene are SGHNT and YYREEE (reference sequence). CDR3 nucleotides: TGTGCCAGCAGCTTGGACGTGGACTACGAGCAGTACTTC. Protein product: CASSLDVDYEQYF.

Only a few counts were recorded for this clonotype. The CDR3 loop is CASGLDTQTQYF. The DNA of the CDR3 is TGTGCTAGTGGTTTGGATACCCAGACCCAGTACTTC. The V and J genes are TRBV12-5 and TRBJ2-5, with unresolved D. The CDR3 is made up of 12 amino acids. Germline assignment: CDR1 LGHNT and CDR2 FRNRAP. The V end lost 1 base, the J end lost 6 bases, and 6 bases lay between the germline ends. The complete variable domain, with remaining parts taken from reference TRBV12-5 and TRBJ2-5, reads DARVTQTPRHKVTEMGQEVTMRCQPILGHNTVFWYRQTMMQGLELLAYFRNRAPLDDSGMPKDRFSAEMPDATLATLKIQPSEPRDSAVYFCASGLDTQTQYFGPGTRLLVL.